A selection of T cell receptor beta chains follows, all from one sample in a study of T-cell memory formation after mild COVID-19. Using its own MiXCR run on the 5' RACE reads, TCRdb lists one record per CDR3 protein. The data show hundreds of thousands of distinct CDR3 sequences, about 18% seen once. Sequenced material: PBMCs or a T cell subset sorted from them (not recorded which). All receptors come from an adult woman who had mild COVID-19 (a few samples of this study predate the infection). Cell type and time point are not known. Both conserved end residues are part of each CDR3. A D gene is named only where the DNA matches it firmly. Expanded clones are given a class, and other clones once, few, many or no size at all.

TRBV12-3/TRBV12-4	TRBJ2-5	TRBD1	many	CASSPTGGQETQYF	TGTGCCAGCAGTCCCACAGGGGGCCAAGAGACCCAGTACTTC
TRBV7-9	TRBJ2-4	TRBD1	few	CASSDPRTGSGIQYF	TGTGCCAGCAGCGACCCGAGGACAGGGTCGGGCATTCAGTACTTC
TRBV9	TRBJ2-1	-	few	CASSVDGTYNEQFF	TGTGCCAGCAGCGTAGACGGAACCTACAATGAGCAGTTCTTC
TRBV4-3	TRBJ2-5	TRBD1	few	CASSDRVYETQYF	TGCGCCAGCAGCGACAGGGTTTACGAGACCCAGTACTTC
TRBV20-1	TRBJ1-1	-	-	CSALYSWGNTEAFF	TGCAGTGCCCTTTATAGTTGGGGAAACACTGAAGCTTTCTTT
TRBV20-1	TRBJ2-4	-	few	CSALFRLENIQYF	TGCAGTGCTCTATTCCGGCTGGAAAACATTCAGTACTTC
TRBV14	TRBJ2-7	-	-	CASSQYGNEQYF	TGTGCCAGCAGCCAGTACGGCAACGAGCAGTACTTC
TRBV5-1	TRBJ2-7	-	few	CASSSEWGSNEQYF	TGCGCCAGCAGCTCCGAGTGGGGTAGCAACGAGCAGTACTTC
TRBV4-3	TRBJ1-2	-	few	CASSRTSRNYGYTF	TGCGCCAGCAGCCGCACTTCCCGTAACTATGGCTACACCTTC
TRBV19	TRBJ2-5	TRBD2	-	CASSKNPSGGGRETQYF	TGTGCCAGTAGTAAGAATCCTAGCGGGGGGGGCCGGGAGACCCAGTACTTC
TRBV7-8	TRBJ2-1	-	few	CASSSGSDDEQFF	TGTGCCAGCAGCTCCGGGTCGGACGATGAGCAGTTCTTC
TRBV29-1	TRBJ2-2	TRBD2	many	CSVDRGGANTGELFF	TGCAGCGTTGACCGCGGGGGGGCGAACACCGGGGAGCTGTTTTTT
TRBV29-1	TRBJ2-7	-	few	CSAQMGGPLYEQYF	TGCAGCGCCCAGATGGGGGGGCCTCTCTACGAGCAGTACTTC
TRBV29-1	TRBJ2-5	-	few	CSVDFLETQYF	TGCAGCGTTGATTTTTTGGAGACCCAGTACTTC
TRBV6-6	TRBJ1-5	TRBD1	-	CASTQGAKVQPQHF	TGTGCCAGCACCCAGGGGGCTAAGGTCCAGCCCCAGCATTTT
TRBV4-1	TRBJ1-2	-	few	CASSLRGYDGYTF	TGCGCCAGCAGCCTTCGGGGATACGATGGCTACACCTTC
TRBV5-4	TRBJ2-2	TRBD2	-	CASSSGTSANTGELFF	TGTGCCAGCAGCTCGGGGACTAGCGCGAACACCGGGGAGCTGTTTTTT
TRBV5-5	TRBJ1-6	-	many	CASSLQNSPLHF	TGTGCCAGCAGCTTGCAGAATTCACCCCTCCACTTT
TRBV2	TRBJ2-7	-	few	CASGDTYEQYF	TGTGCCAGCGGGGACACCTACGAGCAGTACTTC
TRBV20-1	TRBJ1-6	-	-	CSASISQGNSPLHF	TGCAGTGCTTCCATATCTCAGGGGAATTCACCCCTCCACTTT
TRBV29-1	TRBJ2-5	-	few	CSVDLSGAGQETQYF	TGCAGCGTTGACTTGTCAGGGGCCGGCCAAGAGACCCAGTACTTC
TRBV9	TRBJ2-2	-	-	CASSLRQTGELFF	TGTGCCAGCAGCCTGAGACAGACCGGGGAGCTGTTTTTT
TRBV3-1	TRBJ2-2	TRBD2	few	CASGLAGANTGELFF	TGTGCCAGCGGGCTAGCGGGAGCCAACACCGGGGAGCTGTTTTTT